Below, 27 T cell receptor beta chains from the same sample are listed, as sequenced in a study of identical twins. In TCRdb, the 5' RACE reads were re-called with MiXCR into one record per CDR3 protein. The table has 1.5 million to 2 million distinct CDR3 sequences, 32% seen once. The sequenced sample was cord blood. The receptors come from a newborn girl in good health.

This clonotype has only a few counts. CDR3 loop: CASSLSAGQGEKLFF. CDR3 DNA sequence: TGTGCCAGCAGTCTCTCCGCGGGACAGGGTGAAAAACTGTTTTTT. The chain is built from TRBV28 and TRBJ1-4; TRBD1 matches at 9 bases. Unmatched junction bases numbered 8, after V lost 5 bases and J lost 7 bases. The germline CDR1 and CDR2 sequences are MDHEN and SYDVKM. The CDR3 has 15 residues.

This clonotype was detected a few times. V is TRBV14 and J is TRBJ1-1; D is possibly TRBD1 (5 bases). There are 14 residues in the CDR3. Trimming pared 3 bases from V and 1 base from J, leaving 9 bases between. The germline V gene has CDR1 SGHDN and CDR2 FVKESK. CDR3 bases: TGTGCCAGCAGCCATGAGGGGCGGAACACTGAAGCTTTCTTT. It translates to CASSHEGRNTEAFF.

This clonotype occurred a few times. V gene TRBV28 combines with J gene TRBJ2-7; the D is unclear. In germline, CDR1 is MDHEN, CDR2 SYDVKM. Trimming left V 4 bases short and J 2 bases short, with 15 bases between. This CDR3 region has 15 residues. The chain's CDR3 is CASSYSRAPTYEQYF. The CDR3 DNA sequence: TGTGCCAGCAGTTATTCCCGGGCCCCAACCTACGAGCAGTACTTC.

The CDR3 DNA sequence: TGTGCCAGCAGTCCCTTGTTACAGCCCCAGCATTTT. Translated, it gives CASSPLLQPQHF. The chain has TRBV28 and TRBJ1-5; no reliable D call. Between the trimmed V and J ends, which lost 5 bases and 7 bases, there was a span of 9 bases. CDR1 and CDR2 (germline): MDHEN, SYDVKM. CDR3 length: 12 amino acids.

This clonotype was found a few times. V usage is TRBV2 and J usage is TRBJ2-3; the D is unclear. CDR1 SNHLY and CDR2 FYNNEI come from the germline V gene. The CDR3 is 8 residues long. Trimming took 11 bases from V and 7 from J, leaving 4 bases between them. The CDR3 DNA sequence: TGTGCCGTTCATACGCAGTATTTT. This translates into CAVHTQYF.

There are a few counts of this clonotype. This chain connects TRBV20-1 to TRBJ2-1; TRBD2 is a possible D gene (6 bases). V lost 4 bases, J lost 0 bases, and 16 bases lay in between. CDR1 and CDR2 (germline): DFQATT, SNEGSKA (reference sequence). This CDR3 region has 16 residues. This CDR3 is CSAKPLAPSSYNEQFF. Written as DNA, the CDR3 is TGCAGTGCTAAGCCACTAGCCCCAAGCTCCTACAATGAGCAGTTCTTC.

Only a few counts were recorded for this clonotype. CDR3 bases: TGCAGTGCTAGAGACCCTAGCGGGGGGGCCTATGAGCAGTTCTTC. Its translation is CSARDPSGGAYEQFF. The genes are TRBV20-1 and TRBJ2-1, with TRBD2 matching 12 bases. Germline V lookup: CDR1 DFQATT, CDR2 SNEGSKA (reference sequence). This CDR3 comprises 15 residues. The V gene end was trimmed by 0 bases and the J gene end by 8 bases; junction bases not matched to a gene: 5.

This clonotype was recorded a few times. This clone may be a read error of a much larger clone one base away. This chain connects TRBV20-1 to TRBJ2-1, with 12 bases aligning to TRBD2. The J segment lost 4 bases and the V segment lost 3 bases, leaving 1 base of the junction unmatched. CDR3 length: 14 amino acids. CDR1 and CDR2 from the germline V gene are DFQATT and SNEGSKA (reference sequence). The CDR3 loop is CSASGLAGYNEQFF. DNA of the CDR3: TGCAGTGCTAGCGGACTAGCGGGATACAATGAGCAGTTCTTC.

The chain is built from TRBV2 and TRBJ1-5; TRBD1 agrees at 10 bases. CDR3 length: 19 amino acids. Germline CDR1 SNHLY, CDR2 FYNNEI. V gave up 3 bases and J gave up 0 bases; unmatched junction bases: 11. The chain's CDR3 is CASSDPSLGTGVSNQPQHF. The CDR3 DNA follows: TGTGCCAGCAGTGATCCCTCTCTGGGGACAGGGGTTAGCAATCAGCCCCAGCATTTT.

A few counts support this clonotype. The CDR3 spells CSATSIAGAEKLFF. Here the CDR3 DNA reads TGCAGTGCTACGTCCATAGCCGGGGCTGAAAAACTGTTTTTT. V gene TRBV20-1 combines with J gene TRBJ1-4; D is possibly TRBD1 (5 bases). The germline gives CDR1 DFQATT, CDR2 SNEGSKA (reference sequence). Between the trimmed V and J ends, which lost 4 bases and 7 bases, there was a span of 16 bases. This CDR3 has 14 residues.

This clonotype has only a few counts. The V and J genes are TRBV6-5 and TRBJ1-5, with 7 bases aligning to TRBD1. The length of the CDR3 is 14 residues. V shed 5 bases, J shed 6 bases, and the junction held 7 bases outside the gene matches. The V gene's germline CDR1 is MNHEY and CDR2 SVGAGI. This CDR3 is CASSTDRAPQPQHF. The CDR3 DNA reads TGTGCCAGCAGTACAGACAGGGCCCCTCAGCCCCAGCATTTT.

J is TRBJ2-5 and V is TRBV4-1; possible D gene TRBD2, 5 bases. There are 15 residues in the CDR3. V lost 4 bases, J lost 6 bases, and 18 bases lay in between. Germline V gene lookup returns CDR1 MGHRA and CDR2 YSYEKL. CDR3 in amino acids: CASSPGIGRRKTQYF. DNA for the CDR3: TGCGCCAGCAGCCCGGGAATAGGGCGGCGAAAGACCCAGTACTTC.

A few counts support this clonotype. The chain combines TRBV29-1 with TRBJ1-2; 7 positions match TRBD1. Germline CDR1 and CDR2: SQVTM and ANQGSEA. Germline trimming cut 2 bases from V and 0 bases from J; bases unmatched to any gene: 9. The CDR3 is 16 residues long. Written as DNA, the CDR3 is TGCAGCGTTGAACCCCGGGACAGCCCCACTAACTATGGCTACACCTTC. This gives the protein CSVEPRDSPTNYGYTF.

This clonotype showed up many times. The rearrangement links TRBV3-1 to TRBJ2-1; 8 bases are a match to TRBD2. The germline gives CDR1 LGHDT, CDR2 YNNKEL (reference sequence). This CDR3 has 15 residues. The V and J ends lost 3 bases and 1 base, in that order; junction bases with no gene match: 2. The CDR3 sequence is CASSQGGRSYNEQFF. CDR3 DNA sequence: TGTGCCAGCAGCCAGGGCGGGAGGTCCTACAATGAGCAGTTCTTC.

The V and J genes are TRBV20-1 and TRBJ2-4; maybe TRBD2 (6 bases). The end of the DNA aligns better with TRBJ2-7, so the J call may be wrong. Germline CDR1 is DFQATT and CDR2 is SNEGSKA (reference sequence). The CDR3 covers 16 residues. This CDR3 is CSAREGSWREVSEQYF. The DNA of the CDR3 is TGCAGTGCTAGAGAAGGCAGTTGGCGGGAAGTGTCCGAGCAGTACTTC.

The chain couples TRBV12-3 or TRBV12-4 to TRBJ2-4; no clear D gene. This CDR3 contains 14 residues. The germline V and J ends were trimmed by 1 base and 7 bases, with 11 bases remaining between them. CDR3 region: CASSLERIRNIQYF. CDR3 sequence (DNA): TGTGCCAGCAGTTTAGAGAGGATACGGAACATTCAGTACTTC.

V gene TRBV20-1 combines with J gene TRBJ2-7; D gene uncertain. CDR3 size: 14 residues. The ends were cut back, 2 bases at V and 7 bases at J, with 18 bases in the middle. Germline V gene lookup returns CDR1 DFQATT and CDR2 SNEGSKA (reference sequence). The CDR3, as DNA: TGCAGTGCTAGACAAATGGGGTACTACAATGAGCAGTACTTC. Translated, it gives CSARQMGYYNEQYF.

The chain couples TRBV28 to TRBJ1-5, with no clear D. The V end was cut by 5 bases, the J end by 1 base, with 15 bases between. Germline CDR1 reads MDHEN; CDR2 reads SYDVKM. There are 16 residues in the CDR3. The CDR3 loop reads CASSPKRVRSNQPQHF. As DNA, the CDR3 is TGTGCCAGCAGTCCCAAGAGGGTGCGGAGCAATCAGCCCCAGCATTTT.

The V call is TRBV15, the J call TRBJ2-7; tentative D call: TRBD1 (6 bases). The V gene's germline CDR1 is LNHNV and CDR2 YYDKDF (reference sequence). The CDR3 has 13 amino acids. The V end lost 0 bases, the J end lost 9 bases, and 12 bases lay between the germline ends. The CDR3: CATSRDRQATQYF. In DNA form, the CDR3 reads TGTGCCACCAGCAGAGATCGACAGGCTACGCAGTACTTC.

This clonotype was counted a few times. The chain carries TRBV29-1 and TRBJ1-6; unclear D gene. Per the germline V gene, CDR1 is SQVTM and CDR2 is ANQGSEA. V was clipped by 3 bases and J by 7 bases, with 7 bases between them. This CDR3 spans 12 amino acids. The CDR3 DNA reads TGCAGCGTTGAGGGAAGGAATTCACCCCTCCACTTT. Its protein product is CSVEGRNSPLHF. Full variable domain (rest looked up from reference TRBV29-1 and TRBJ1-6): SAVISQKPSRDICQRGTSLTIQCQVDSQVTMMFWYRQQPGQSLTLIATANQGSEATYESGFVIDKFPISRPNLTFSTLTVSNMSPEDSSIYLCSVEGRNSPLHFGNGTRLTVT.

There are many counts of this clonotype. The chain links TRBV4-2 to TRBJ2-3, with D possibly being TRBD2 (6 bases). The CDR3 is 14 amino acids. V shed 3 bases and J shed 6 bases, with 13 bases lying between them. The germline V gene encodes CDR1 LGHNA and CDR2 YNFKEQ. In nucleotides, the CDR3 is TGTGCCAGCAGCCATTGGGACTCCTCGGATACGCAGTATTTT. It yields the protein CASSHWDSSDTQYF.

This clonotype was seen repeatedly, ten times or more. The CDR3 sequence: CASSVDGSTDTQYF. The CDR3 region has the DNA TGTGCCAGCAGCGTGGACGGCAGCACAGATACGCAGTATTTT. The chain links TRBV9 to TRBJ2-3; no firm D call. The CDR3 extends over 14 amino acids. From germline, CDR1 is SGDLS and CDR2 YYNGEE. V lost 2 bases and J 0 bases, leaving 7 bases between the germline ends.

This clonotype came up a few times. V usage is TRBV20-1 and J usage is TRBJ2-5; D unclear. The CDR3 has 14 amino acids. The germline V and J ends were trimmed by 0 bases and 3 bases, with 11 bases remaining between them. Germline V gene lookup returns CDR1 DFQATT and CDR2 SNEGSKA (reference sequence). The DNA of the CDR3 is TGCAGTGCTAGAGATCCTGGAGCCAAAGAGACCCAGTACTTC. Translation: CSARDPGAKETQYF.

This clonotype has only a few counts. This rearrangement joins TRBV19 to TRBJ2-1, with unresolved D. This CDR3 has 16 amino acids. The V end was cut by 5 bases, the J end by 2 bases, with 16 bases between. Germline V CDR1 and CDR2: LNHDA, SQIVND (reference sequence). The CDR3 reads CASSPDLLLTYNEQFF. CDR3 in DNA: TGTGCCAGTAGTCCGGATCTACTACTGACCTACAATGAGCAGTTCTTC.

The chain has TRBV7-2 and TRBJ2-4, with 8 positions matching TRBD2. CDR1 SGHTA and CDR2 FQGNSA come from the germline V gene. This CDR3 is built from 15 residues. The junction had 16 bases not matched to a gene; V was cut back by 5 bases and J by 13 bases. The CDR3 here is CASSQLLRISGEQYF. CDR3 in DNA: TGTGCCAGCAGCCAGCTTCTGCGGATTAGCGGGGAGCAGTACTTC.

This clonotype was picked up many times. The chain has TRBV12-5 and TRBJ2-1, with D maybe TRBD2 (6 bases). The CDR3 is made up of 11 amino acids. From germline, CDR1 is LGHNT and CDR2 FRNRAP. In DNA, the CDR3 is TGTGCCAGCGGGCTATACAATGAGCAGTTCTTC. This sequence encodes CASGLYNEQFF.

In this sample, this clonotype turned up a few times. The V gene is TRBV15, the J gene TRBJ2-1, with D unresolved. Germline loops: CDR1 LNHNV, CDR2 YYDKDF (reference sequence). Trimming took off 0 bases at V and 0 bases at J, with 9 bases between the two ends. The CDR3 runs 16 residues. The CDR3 sequence is CATSREAVSSYNEQFF. The CDR3 DNA sequence: TGTGCCACCAGCAGAGAGGCGGTCAGCTCCTACAATGAGCAGTTCTTC.